A selection of T cell receptor beta chains follows, all from one sample in a study of cytomegalovirus exposure and HLA in healthy donors. Sequenced by immunoSEQ multiplex PCR; TCRdb stores in-frame clones only, minus some. Of fewer than 130,000 clones in the sample, 65% to 80% are singletons; the top ten hold about 6.8%. The specimen sequenced was PBMCs. These receptors were collected from a man aged 25 to 40 in good health and CMV-seropositive. CDR3s include the opening cysteine and the closing phenylalanine or tryptophan. The D gene is left open where the match is weak. Clone size is given for some rows only: seen once, a few or many times, or a class if the clone is expanded.

clone_size	v_call	j_call	d_call	cdr3_aa	cdr3_nt
.	TRBV7-2	TRBJ2-7	.	CASSLDHTSYEQYF	TGTGCCAGCAGCTTAGACCACACCTCCTACGAGCAGTACTTC
.	TRBV28	TRBJ2-3	TRBD1	CASSLVRGLSTDTQYF	TGTGCCAGCAGTTTGGTCAGGGGGCTGTCAACAGATACGCAGTATTTT
.	TRBV29-1	TRBJ2-7	.	CSVRDSYEQYF	TGCAGCGTCAGGGACTCCTACGAGCAGTACTTC
.	TRBV7-2	TRBJ1-5	.	CASSFQEDSNQPQHF	TGTGCCAGCAGCTTTCAGGAAGACAGCAATCAGCCCCAGCATTTT
.	TRBV9	TRBJ2-3	TRBD2	CASSVLGGGAGDTQYF	TGTGCCAGCAGCGTGTTGGGCGGGGGGGCAGGAGATACGCAGTATTTT
.	TRBV6-1	TRBJ2-3	TRBD2	CASTGRDATDTQYF	TGTGCCAGCACTGGGAGGGACGCCACAGATACGCAGTATTTT
once	TRBV19	TRBJ1-2	TRBD1	CASSIEAGGGIYGYTF	TGTGCCAGTAGTATAGAGGCAGGGGGCGGCATCTATGGCTACACCTTC
.	TRBV7-9	TRBJ1-1	.	CASSQTETEAFF	TGTGCCAGCAGCCAGACAGAGACTGAAGCTTTCTTT
.	TRBV25-1	TRBJ1-1	TRBD1	CASSESGQGNTEAFF	TGTGCCAGCAGTGAATCCGGACAGGGGAACACTGAAGCTTTCTTT
once	TRBV29-1	TRBJ2-5	TRBD2	CSVEKAGGGIGQYF	TGCAGCGTTGAAAAGGCGGGGGGGGGTATTGGCCAGTACTTC
once	TRBV25-1	TRBJ2-1	.	CASSELLSGDPYNEQFF	TGTGCCAGCAGTGAATTACTTTCGGGGGACCCCTACAATGAGCAGTTCTTC
.	TRBV27	TRBJ2-5	.	CASSPRTWWETQYF	TGTGCCAGCAGTCCAAGGACTTGGTGGGAGACCCAGTACTTC
.	TRBV9	TRBJ2-2	.	CASSVIGDTGELFF	TGTGCCAGCAGCGTAATCGGGGACACCGGGGAGCTGTTTTTT
.	TRBV19	TRBJ1-2	TRBD1	CASSFRTGQTGRHGYTF	TGTGCCAGTAGTTTCCGGACAGGGCAAACGGGTCGTCATGGCTACACCTTC
few	TRBV4-3	TRBJ1-5	TRBD1	CASSQDLGETGLEQPQHF	TGCGCCAGCAGCCAAGATTTAGGCGAGACAGGGTTGGAACAGCCCCAGCATTTT
.	TRBV7-9	TRBJ1-1	.	CASSPSMDTEAFF	TGTGCCAGCAGCCCTAGCATGGACACTGAAGCTTTCTTT
.	TRBV7-9	TRBJ2-1	.	CASRALAGEQFF	TGTGCCAGCAGAGCGCTAGCAGGTGAGCAGTTCTTC
.	TRBV13	TRBJ2-7	TRBD1	CASSIQGSYEQYF	TGTGCCAGCAGCATACAGGGGTCCTACGAGCAGTACTTC
.	TRBV10-2	TRBJ2-7	.	CASSELETAVHEQYF	TGCGCCAGCAGTGAGTTAGAGACTGCCGTCCACGAGCAGTACTTC
.	TRBV5-1	TRBJ2-6	.	CASSSTILNGANVLTF	TGCGCCAGCAGCTCAACAATCTTGAACGGGGCCAACGTCCTGACTTTC
.	TRBV29-1	TRBJ1-2	TRBD1	CSVRTGGDYGYTF	TGCAGCGTTAGGACAGGGGGCGACTATGGCTACACCTTC
.	TRBV18	TRBJ1-5	TRBD1	CASSPFTGGRTADYSNQPQHF	TGTGCCAGCTCACCATTCACAGGGGGTCGGACAGCCGATTATAGCAATCAGCCCCAGCATTTT
.	TRBV30	TRBJ1-1	.	CAWNWGRTSEGYTEAFF	TGTGCCTGGAATTGGGGAAGGACATCGGAGGGCTACACTGAAGCTTTCTTT
.	TRBV25-1	TRBJ2-2	.	CASNWPNTGELFF	TGTGCCAGCAATTGGCCGAACACCGGGGAGCTGTTTTTT
.	TRBV29-1	TRBJ2-3	.	CSVEEGAVADTQYF	TGCAGCGTTGAGGAGGGGGCGGTCGCAGATACGCAGTATTTT
.	TRBV27	TRBJ2-7	.	CASSLSGRHYEQYF	TGTGCCAGCAGTTTATCGGGCAGGCACTACGAGCAGTACTTC
few	TRBV6-5	TRBJ2-1	TRBD2	CASLAGGAYNEQFF	TGTGCCAGCCTAGCGGGGGGGGCTTACAATGAGCAGTTCTTC
.	TRBV2	TRBJ2-7	.	CASSVIRAYEQYF	TGTGCCAGCAGTGTTATAAGAGCCTACGAGCAGTACTTC
.	TRBV2	TRBJ2-3	TRBD1	CASSGQGLTDTQYF	TGTGCCAGCAGCGGACAGGGACTTACAGATACGCAGTATTTT
.	TRBV7-8	TRBJ1-1	TRBD1	CASSPFLDRGSPMNTEAFF	TGTGCCAGCAGCCCATTTTTAGACAGGGGCTCTCCAATGAACACTGAAGCTTTCTTT
.	TRBV30	TRBJ1-4	.	CAWRLGAGGEKLFF	TGTGCCTGGAGGTTGGGGGCGGGTGGAGAAAAACTGTTTTTT
.	TRBV18	TRBJ1-6	.	CASSPDRPNSPLHF	TGTGCCAGCTCCCCCGACAGACCTAATTCACCCCTCCACTTT
few	TRBV29-1	TRBJ2-2	.	CSVLAGELFF	TGCAGCGTTCTAGCCGGGGAGCTGTTTTTT
few	TRBV5-1	TRBJ1-1	TRBD1	CASSQGDTDTEAFF	TGCGCCAGCAGCCAGGGGGACACCGACACTGAAGCTTTCTTT
.	TRBV2	TRBJ1-6	TRBD1	CASSSYRGYNSPLHF	TGTGCCAGCAGTTCATACAGGGGGTATAATTCACCCCTCCACTTT